This is a list of T cell receptor beta chains from one sample in a study of regulatory T cells in long-lasting Graves disease. TCRdb re-analysed the multiplex PCR reads in MiXCR, keeping a single row per CDR3 protein. The sample has about 450,000 distinct CDR3 sequences, 23% seen once; the top ten hold about 26%. The sample in question was peripheral blood mononuclear cells (PBMCs), obtained when the disease was refractory, from a patient treated with antithyroid drugs. The receptor source for this set is a female donor with Graves disease. The CDR3 runs from the conserved cysteine through the conserved F or W. D genes are given only for firm matches. Clone size is given for some rows only: seen once, a few or many times, or a class if the clone is expanded.

J gene: TRBJ2-5; clone size: many; V gene: TRBV29-1; D gene: TRBD2; CDR3 protein: CSVEDHWTSGRAEETQYF; CDR3 DNA: TGCAGCGTTGAAGATCATTGGACTAGCGGGAGGGCAGAGGAGACCCAGTACTTC
J gene: TRBJ2-2; clone size: few; V gene: TRBV5-1; D gene: NA; CDR3 protein: CASSTGESNTGELFF; CDR3 DNA: TGCGCCAGCAGCACCGGAGAGTCTAACACCGGGGAGCTGTTTTTT
J gene: TRBJ2-7; clone size: few; V gene: TRBV19; D gene: TRBD1; CDR3 protein: CASSKATGGYEQYF; CDR3 DNA: TGTGCCAGCTCAAAAGCTACAGGGGGCTACGAGCAGTACTTC
J gene: TRBJ2-5; clone size: NA; V gene: TRBV2; D gene: TRBD2; CDR3 protein: CASSLSGKETQYF; CDR3 DNA: TGTGCCAGCAGCTTGAGCGGGAAGGAGACCCAGTACTTC
J gene: TRBJ1-5; clone size: many; V gene: TRBV7-2; D gene: NA; CDR3 protein: CASSPPGRTNSPQHF; CDR3 DNA: TGTGCCAGCAGCCCCCCCGGGCGGACCAATTCACCCCAGCATTTT
J gene: TRBJ2-1; clone size: NA; V gene: TRBV25-1; D gene: NA; CDR3 protein: CATATDSYNEQFF; CDR3 DNA: TGTGCCACGGCGACAGACTCCTACAATGAGCAGTTCTTC
J gene: TRBJ1-1; clone size: many; V gene: TRBV6-1; D gene: NA; CDR3 protein: CASRRRGQSSTEAFF; CDR3 DNA: TGTGCCAGCAGAAGGCGGGGGCAGAGTAGCACTGAAGCTTTCTTT
J gene: TRBJ1-4; clone size: few; V gene: TRBV7-2; D gene: NA; CDR3 protein: CASSGSNEKLFF; CDR3 DNA: TGTGCCAGTTCAGGGAGTAATGAAAAACTGTTTTTT
J gene: TRBJ1-2; clone size: many; V gene: TRBV30; D gene: NA; CDR3 protein: CAWRLLAGVIDGYTF; CDR3 DNA: TGTGCCTGGAGACTCCTCGCGGGGGTTATTGATGGCTACACCTTC
J gene: TRBJ2-1; clone size: NA; V gene: TRBV20-1; D gene: NA; CDR3 protein: CSARDPGGSSYNEQFF; CDR3 DNA: TGCAGTGCTAGAGATCCAGGTGGGAGCTCCTACAATGAGCAGTTCTTC
J gene: TRBJ1-2; clone size: few; V gene: TRBV5-1; D gene: NA; CDR3 protein: CASSSGQPTYGYTF; CDR3 DNA: TGCGCCAGCAGCTCGGGACAACCGACCTATGGCTACACCTTC
J gene: TRBJ2-2; clone size: once; V gene: TRBV6-1; D gene: NA; CDR3 protein: CASRIFRDIGELFF; CDR3 DNA: TGTGCCAGCAGGATATTCAGGGATATCGGGGAGCTGTTTTTT